This TCR beta chain was observed in a study of blood T cell repertoires in COVID-19. The method was immunoSEQ multiplex PCR; TCRdb's version includes in-frame clones alone and lacks a portion of them. Among about 59,000 clones listed, less than 85% were seen once. The CDR3 is 15 residues long. Germline CDR1 reads MRHNA; CDR2 reads SNTAGT. V was pared by 5 bases and J by 4 bases, with 10 bases of the junction left unmatched. This chain links TRBV6-4 with TRBJ1-1; 7 positions agree with TRBD1. The sample was peripheral blood. This receptor was obtained from a human donor in a cohort sampled during active COVID-19. The CDR3 region has the DNA TGTGCCAGCAGTATTCGTCAAGGGGGCGTCACTGAAGCTTTCTTT. Translating gives CASSIRQGGVTEAFF.